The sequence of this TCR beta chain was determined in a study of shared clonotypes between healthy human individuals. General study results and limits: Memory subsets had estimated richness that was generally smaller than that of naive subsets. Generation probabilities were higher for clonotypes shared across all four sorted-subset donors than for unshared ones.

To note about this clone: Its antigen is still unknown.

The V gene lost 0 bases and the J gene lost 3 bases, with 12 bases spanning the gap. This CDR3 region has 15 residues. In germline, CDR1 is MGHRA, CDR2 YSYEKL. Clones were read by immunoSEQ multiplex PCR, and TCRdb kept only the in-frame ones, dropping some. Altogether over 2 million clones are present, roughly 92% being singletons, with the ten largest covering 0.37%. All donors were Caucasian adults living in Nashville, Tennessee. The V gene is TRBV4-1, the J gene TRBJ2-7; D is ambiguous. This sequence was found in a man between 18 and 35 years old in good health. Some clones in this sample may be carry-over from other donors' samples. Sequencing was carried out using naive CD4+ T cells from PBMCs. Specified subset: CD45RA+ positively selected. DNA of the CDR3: TGCGCCAGCAGCCAAGACCCCCGGGCTTACTACGAGCAGTACTTC. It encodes CASSQDPRAYYEQYF.